Presented here are 8 T cell receptor beta chains from one specimen sequenced in a study of spatial heterogeneity in lung cancer. TCRdb independently ran MiXCR on the 5' RACE reads; one entry per CDR3 protein. The top ten clones hold around 15% of a sample with 15,000 to 20,000 distinct CDR3 sequences, about 20% of them seen once. The time point here: sample taken at primary tumor resection. Unsorted whole RNA of tumor, nontumor lung or frozen PBMC was sequenced. This specimen was PBMCs, taken at surgery. Receptors originate from a male donor with early-stage non-small cell lung cancer.

This clonotype was counted at least ten times. The gene calls are TRBV5-1 and TRBJ2-1; the D is unclear. There are 12 residues in the CDR3. Germline CDR1 is SGHRS and CDR2 is YFSETQ. Trimming removed 0 bases at V and 7 bases at J, with 5 bases between. Here the CDR3 reads CASSLVRNEQFF. CDR3 in DNA: TGCGCCAGCAGCTTGGTGAGGAATGAGCAGTTCTTC.

The sample holds many counts of this clonotype. CDR3 nucleotides: TGTGCCAGCAGGTACCAGGGGGACACTGAAGCTTTCTTT. This encodes CASRYQGDTEAFF. V usage is TRBV7-6 and J usage is TRBJ1-1; the match to TRBD1 covers 7 bases. The CDR3 is made up of 13 amino acids. V shed 6 bases, J shed 3 bases, and the junction held 4 bases outside the gene matches. Germline V gene lookup returns CDR1 SGHVS and CDR2 FNYEAQ.

The chain uses TRBV6-2 or TRBV6-3 and TRBJ1-1, with a possible D match to TRBD1 (6 bases). CDR1 and CDR2 from the germline V gene are MNHEY and SVGEGT. V gave up 2 bases and J gave up 4 bases, with 11 bases separating them. CDR3 length: 14 amino acids. CDR3 DNA: TGTGCCAGCAGTTACGGGGGCCATGGCACTGAAGCTTTCTTT. Its translation: CASSYGGHGTEAFF.

V and J are TRBV12-3 or TRBV12-4 and TRBJ1-1, with a tentative D call TRBD1 (6 bases). The CDR3 is 12 residues long. V lost 8 bases and J lost 7, with 14 bases in between. The CDR3 bases are TGTGCCAGCGGACAACAGGGAAATGAAGCTTTCTTT. Its translation: CASGQQGNEAFF.

This clonotype was found many times. V is TRBV19 and J is TRBJ2-1; D perhaps matches TRBD1 (5 bases). The germline V and J ends were trimmed by 3 bases and 8 bases, with 17 bases remaining between them. Germline V gives CDR1 LNHDA, CDR2 SQIVND (reference sequence). The CDR3 consists of 15 residues. The CDR3 reads CASSIGGAHTDEQFF. The CDR3 DNA follows: TGTGCCAGTAGTATTGGTGGGGCCCACACTGATGAGCAGTTCTTC.

This clonotype is medium-sized. The rearrangement joins TRBV29-1 to TRBJ1-2, with TRBD1 matching over 7 bases. CDR1 is SQVTM, CDR2 ANQGSEA, per germline. Germline trimming cut 2 bases from V and 7 bases from J; bases unmatched to any gene: 10. The CDR3 sequence is 14 residues long. CDR3 coding DNA: TGCAGCGTTGAAACGAGACAGGGCTCATCTGGCTACACCTTC. Translated: CSVETRQGSSGYTF.

This clonotype has ten or more counts. The chain recombines TRBV12-3 or TRBV12-4 with TRBJ2-7, with 7 bases matching TRBD1. CDR3 length: 14 amino acids. V dropped 2 bases and J dropped 3; count of bases not matched to a gene: 4. CDR3 sequence reads: CASSLWDRRYEQYF. The DNA for the CDR3 is TGTGCCAGCAGTTTATGGGACAGACGCTACGAGCAGTACTTC.

On this clonotype: This could be a read error, since a much larger clone is one nucleotide away. The V and J genes are TRBV7-9 and TRBJ2-1; D might be TRBD2 (5 bases). Germline-derived CDR1 and CDR2 are SEHNR and FQNEAQ (reference sequence). The CDR3 is 16 amino acids. In nucleotides, the CDR3 is TGTGCCAGCAGCTTAGTTAGCGCCGGCTCCTACAAAGAGCAGTTCTTC. This codes for CASSLVSAGSYKEQFF.